What follows is one T cell receptor (beta chain) and its context. The sample is drawn from a study of cytotoxic CD8 clonotypes in ibrutinib-treated CLL. Produced via immunoSEQ multiplex PCR; TCRdb's table is partial and in-frame only. The table lists around 160,000 clones, nearly 90% of them singletons. This CDR3 region has 18 residues. V gave up 2 bases and J gave up 4 bases; unmatched junction bases: 13. CDR1 is LNHDA, CDR2 SQIVND, per germline (reference sequence). This chain connects TRBV19 to TRBJ1-2, with TRBD1 identical over 10 bases. The sample here was PBMCs, taken at disease progression, from a patient treated with ibrutinib. The TCR comes from a human donor with chronic lymphocytic leukemia. CDR3 sequence reads: CASSIRLGTGANSYGYTF. The CDR3 region has the DNA TGTGCCAGTAGTATAAGGCTGGGGACAGGGGCAAATTCCTATGGCTACACCTTC.